This TCR beta chain was sequenced in a study of spatial heterogeneity in lung cancer. Points from the study as a whole: The number of expanded tumor alpha and beta chains correlated with mutation number.

Regarding time point: sample taken at primary tumor resection. TCRdb ran MiXCR on the 5' RACE reads and lists one entry per CDR3 protein. In the table there are about 12,000 distinct CDR3 sequences, under 6.5% of which are singletons. This clonotype has at least ten counts. Its cognate antigen is unknown. This receptor was obtained from a male donor with early-stage non-small cell lung cancer. The specimen comprised lung tumor tissue, sampled at surgery.

CDR3 sequence (DNA): TGTGCCAGCAGTCCCGGGACTAGCCTCCAAGAGACCCAGTACTTC. Protein: CASSPGTSLQETQYF. The chain joins TRBV2 to TRBJ2-5; 9 bases agree with TRBD2. Per germline, CDR1 SNHLY and CDR2 FYNNEI. The CDR3 extends over 15 amino acids. The junction had 5 bases not matched to a gene; V was cut back by 5 bases and J by 1 base. Full variable domain (outside the CDR3, taken from reference TRBV2 and TRBJ2-5): EPEVTQTPSHQVTQMGQEVILRCVPISNHLYFYWYRQILGQKVEFLVSFYNNEISEKSEIFDDQFSVERPDGSNFTLKIRSTKLEDSAMYFCASSPGTSLQETQYFGPGTRLLVL.